The 7 T cell receptor beta chains presented below share a single source sample, sequenced in a study of human T cells and chemical hapten exposure. Described time point: patch test 1, 2 weeks after DPC sensitization. As to treatment: therapeutic diphenylcyclopropenone sensitization with weekly scalp DPC. TCRdb re-called the RACE reads with MiXCR, one entry per CDR3 protein. The table records about 100,000 distinct CDR3 sequences, approximately 10% of them present only once. The sequencing here drew on whole blood, taken in connection with sensitization to the hapten diphenylcyclopropenone (DPC). All receptors come from a woman between 40 and 55 years old with alopecia areata. Some clones in this sample may be carry-over from other donors' samples.

This clonotype occurred many times. The rearrangement uses TRBV29-1 and TRBJ2-2, with D possibly matching TRBD1 (5 bases). The CDR3 extends over 13 amino acids. In germline, CDR1 is SQVTM, CDR2 ANQGSEA. Trimming cost V 6 bases and J 0 bases, with 8 bases left between them. The CDR3 here is CSVTVTNTGELFF. The CDR3, as DNA: TGCAGCGTGACAGTGACGAACACCGGGGAGCTGTTTTTT.

This sequence joins TRBV5-1 and TRBJ2-2; D is possibly TRBD1 or TRBD2 (5 bases each). Germline lookup yields CDR1 SGHRS and CDR2 YFSETQ. The CDR3 is made up of 14 amino acids. Trimming cost V 4 bases and J 6 bases, with 13 bases left between them. CDR3 in amino acids: CASSGTQGAGELFF. The CDR3 nucleotides read TGCGCCAGCAGCGGGACCCAGGGAGCCGGGGAGCTGTTTTTT.

The rearrangement links TRBV19 to TRBJ1-2; tentative D call: TRBD1 (6 bases). V was trimmed by 3 bases and J by 2 bases, leaving 13 bases between them. The length of the CDR3 is 15 residues. The germline gives CDR1 LNHDA, CDR2 SQIVND (reference sequence). CDR3 sequence: CASSISRGLNYGYTF. As DNA, the CDR3 is TGTGCCAGTAGTATCTCCAGGGGCCTCAACTATGGCTACACCTTC.

This clonotype was found a few times. The chain is built from TRBV18 and TRBJ2-2; unclear D gene. Trimming removed 1 base from V and 0 bases from J, with 9 bases in between. The germline CDR1 and CDR2 sequences are KGHSH and LQKENI. CDR3 size: 16 residues. Here the CDR3 reads CASSPQTQTNTGELFF. In DNA, the CDR3 is TGTGCCAGCTCACCACAGACACAAACGAACACCGGGGAGCTGTTTTTT. Looking up the rest from reference TRBV18 and TRBJ2-2 gives the full variable domain: NAGVMQNPRHLVRRRGQEARLRCSPMKGHSHVYWYRQLPEEGLKFMVYLQKENIIDESGMPKERFSAEFPKEGPSILRIQQVVRGDSAAYFCASSPQTQTNTGELFFGEGSRLTVL.

The J gene is TRBJ1-5, the V gene TRBV12-3 or TRBV12-4; D may be TRBD1 (6 bases). CDR3 length: 14 residues. The ends were cut back, 6 bases at V and 5 bases at J, with 14 bases in the middle. The chain's CDR3 is CASSRGQTHQPQHF. As DNA, the CDR3 is TGTGCCAGCAGCCGCGGACAGACCCATCAGCCCCAGCATTTT.

The sample holds many counts of this clonotype. J is TRBJ2-4 and V is TRBV5-4, with a weak D call TRBD2 (5 bases). Trimming removed 0 bases from V and 3 bases from J, with 13 bases in between. The germline CDR1 and CDR2 sequences are SGHNT and YYREEE (reference sequence). This CDR3 comprises 16 residues. Written as DNA, the CDR3 is TGTGCCAGCAGCTTGGATTTAGCGATGAGCAAAAACATTCAGTACTTC. It encodes CASSLDLAMSKNIQYF.

The rearrangement uses TRBV7-2 and TRBJ2-1; 10 bases are shared with TRBD2. CDR1 and CDR2 from the germline V gene are SGHTA and FQGNSA. The CDR3 spans 13 residues. Trimming at V came to 5 bases and at J to 13 bases, leaving 8 bases not matched to a gene. The CDR3 sequence is CASSPTRLAGQFF. In DNA, the CDR3 is TGTGCCAGCAGCCCCACGAGACTAGCGGGTCAGTTCTTC.